A selection of T cell receptor beta chains follows, all from one sample in a study of cytotoxic CD8 clonotypes in ibrutinib-treated CLL. TCRdb's copy holds only in-frame clones and misses some; the assay was immunoSEQ multiplex PCR. This table holds 30,000 to 40,000 clones, roughly 72% found once. The material was PBMCs, obtained at disease progression, from a patient treated with ibrutinib. Receptor source: a human donor with chronic lymphocytic leukemia. CDR3s include the opening cysteine and the closing phenylalanine or tryptophan. D genes are given only for firm matches. Clone size is not always given. Where it is, it says once, few, many or a class for expanded clones.

j_gene: TRBJ1-4
d_gene: TRBD1
v_gene: TRBV5-1
abundance: NA
CDR3nt: TGCGCCAGCAGCTTGGGGGGACAGACAACCCCCCTGTTTTTT
CDR3aa: CASSLGGQTTPLFF

j_gene: TRBJ2-3
d_gene: TRBD1
v_gene: TRBV6-4
abundance: NA
CDR3nt: TGTGCCAGCAGTGCTACCGGGACAGGGAGAGATACGCAGTATTTT
CDR3aa: CASSATGTGRDTQYF

j_gene: TRBJ2-2
d_gene: NA
v_gene: TRBV5-4
abundance: NA
CDR3nt: TGTGCCAGCAGCTTGGACGGTTCGAACACCGGGGAGCTGTTTTTT
CDR3aa: CASSLDGSNTGELFF

j_gene: TRBJ2-3
d_gene: TRBD2
v_gene: TRBV2
abundance: NA
CDR3nt: TGTGCCAGCAGTGACGGGGGGAGGGATACGCAGTATTTT
CDR3aa: CASSDGGRDTQYF

j_gene: TRBJ2-5
d_gene: NA
v_gene: TRBV2
abundance: few
CDR3nt: TGTGCCAGCAGCCCTAAAGAGACCCAGTACTTC
CDR3aa: CASSPKETQYF

j_gene: TRBJ1-1
d_gene: TRBD1
v_gene: TRBV2
abundance: NA
CDR3nt: TGTGCCACTCACAGGGGGCTGAACACTGAAGCTTTCTTT
CDR3aa: CATHRGLNTEAFF

j_gene: TRBJ2-5
d_gene: NA
v_gene: TRBV23-1
abundance: NA
CDR3nt: TGCGCCAGCACCAATAGTGGGACTGAGCTGTGGGAGACCCAGTACTTC
CDR3aa: CASTNSGTELWETQYF

j_gene: TRBJ2-5
d_gene: NA
v_gene: TRBV9
abundance: NA
CDR3nt: TGTGCCAGCAGCCCTTTCCAAGAGACCCAGTACTTC
CDR3aa: CASSPFQETQYF

j_gene: TRBJ2-3
d_gene: NA
v_gene: TRBV7-3
abundance: NA
CDR3nt: TGTGCCAGTACCTACTGGGGGGGCCCCAGGACAGATACGCAGTATTTT
CDR3aa: CASTYWGGPRTDTQYF

j_gene: TRBJ2-3
d_gene: NA
v_gene: TRBV19
abundance: NA
CDR3nt: TGTGCCAGTGCAGGGACACTGAGGGCAGATACGCAGTATTTT
CDR3aa: CASAGTLRADTQYF

j_gene: TRBJ2-1
d_gene: TRBD1
v_gene: TRBV4-1
abundance: once
CDR3nt: TGCGCCAGCAGCTTCCCCCGGGGACAGGGGCGGAATGAGCAGTTCTTC
CDR3aa: CASSFPRGQGRNEQFF

j_gene: TRBJ1-4
d_gene: NA
v_gene: TRBV5-1
abundance: NA
CDR3nt: TGCGCCAGCAGCCCCGGACAGCCAAATGAAAAACTGTTTTTT
CDR3aa: CASSPGQPNEKLFF

j_gene: TRBJ2-1
d_gene: NA
v_gene: TRBV5-1
abundance: NA
CDR3nt: TGCGCCAGCAGCTTGGAGCCTCCCAGCTCCTACAATGAGCAGTTCTTC
CDR3aa: CASSLEPPSSYNEQFF

j_gene: TRBJ2-1
d_gene: TRBD1
v_gene: TRBV19
abundance: NA
CDR3nt: TGTGCCAGTAGCGGGACAGGGAACTACAATGAGCAGTTCTTC
CDR3aa: CASSGTGNYNEQFF

j_gene: TRBJ1-6
d_gene: NA
v_gene: TRBV21-1
abundance: NA
CDR3nt: TGTGCCAGCATACACATACATCATAATTCACCCCTCCACTTT
CDR3aa: CASIHIHHNSPLHF

j_gene: TRBJ2-5
d_gene: TRBD1
v_gene: TRBV30
abundance: NA
CDR3nt: TGTGCCTGGACGACAGGGGCGACGTACCAAGAGACCCAGTACTTC
CDR3aa: CAWTTGATYQETQYF

j_gene: TRBJ2-5
d_gene: NA
v_gene: TRBV5-6
abundance: NA
CDR3nt: TGTGCCAGCAGCTTGACGGCAGTAGAGACCCAGTACTTC
CDR3aa: CASSLTAVETQYF

j_gene: TRBJ2-1
d_gene: TRBD2
v_gene: TRBV11-2
abundance: few
CDR3nt: TGTGCCAGCAGCGGACTAGCGAAGGGCAATGAGCAGTTCTTC
CDR3aa: CASSGLAKGNEQFF

j_gene: TRBJ1-2
d_gene: NA
v_gene: TRBV5-1
abundance: NA
CDR3nt: TGCGCCAGCAGCTTGGCCAGCGGTGTCGACTATGGCTACACCTTC
CDR3aa: CASSLASGVDYGYTF

j_gene: TRBJ2-7
d_gene: NA
v_gene: TRBV7-9
abundance: NA
CDR3nt: TGTGCCAGCAGTACCGGCGGGGGCGACAGGGGCTTCTACGAGCAGTACTTC
CDR3aa: CASSTGGGDRGFYEQYF

j_gene: TRBJ2-5
d_gene: NA
v_gene: TRBV4-1
abundance: once
CDR3nt: TGCGCCAGCCCTTCGACAGTGGGGGAGACCCAGTACTTC
CDR3aa: CASPSTVGETQYF

j_gene: TRBJ1-1
d_gene: NA
v_gene: TRBV19
abundance: NA
CDR3nt: TGTGCCAGTAGTATGGGTTATGGGGAGGGAGGGGCTGAAGCTTTCTTT
CDR3aa: CASSMGYGEGGAEAFF

j_gene: TRBJ1-1
d_gene: NA
v_gene: TRBV19
abundance: few
CDR3nt: TGTGCCAGTAGTATCGGACGGCCACTTATGAACACTGAAGCTTTCTTT
CDR3aa: CASSIGRPLMNTEAFF

j_gene: TRBJ1-6
d_gene: NA
v_gene: TRBV6-4
abundance: medium-sized
CDR3nt: TGTGCCAGCAGTGAGACAGATAATTCACCCCTCCACTTT
CDR3aa: CASSETDNSPLHF

j_gene: TRBJ1-4
d_gene: NA
v_gene: TRBV11-2
abundance: NA
CDR3nt: TGTGCCAGCAGCTCACAGCAGGGGTACGAAAAACTGTTTTTT
CDR3aa: CASSSQQGYEKLFF

j_gene: TRBJ2-7
d_gene: NA
v_gene: TRBV6-5
abundance: NA
CDR3nt: TGTGCCAGCAGTGCCACGACAGGTCTGTCCGAGCAGTACTTC
CDR3aa: CASSATTGLSEQYF

j_gene: TRBJ2-3
d_gene: NA
v_gene: TRBV6-4
abundance: NA
CDR3nt: TGTGCCAGCAGTGACTCTTTCCAGGGGCACACAGATACGCAGTATTTT
CDR3aa: CASSDSFQGHTDTQYF

j_gene: TRBJ2-7
d_gene: NA
v_gene: TRBV7-9
abundance: NA
CDR3nt: TGTGCCCTAAGTGGGGACGAGCAGTACTTC
CDR3aa: CALSGDEQYF

j_gene: TRBJ2-3
d_gene: TRBD2
v_gene: TRBV19
abundance: NA
CDR3nt: TGTGCCACCCTCGGGGTAGTCGGGGGGGGCTCCGATACGCAGTATTTT
CDR3aa: CATLGVVGGGSDTQYF

j_gene: TRBJ2-7
d_gene: TRBD1
v_gene: TRBV6-6
abundance: few
CDR3nt: TGTGCCAGCAGTTTCAGAACAGGGGTCAACGAGCAGTACTTC
CDR3aa: CASSFRTGVNEQYF

j_gene: TRBJ2-5
d_gene: TRBD2
v_gene: TRBV2
abundance: few
CDR3nt: TGTGCCAGCAGTGGGACTAGCGGGGGGGCCCCGGCGACCCAGTACTTC
CDR3aa: CASSGTSGGAPATQYF

j_gene: TRBJ2-6
d_gene: NA
v_gene: TRBV15
abundance: NA
CDR3nt: TGTGCCACCAGCAGAGATTTGGCAGAAAGCTCTGGGGCCAACGTCCTGACTTTC
CDR3aa: CATSRDLAESSGANVLTF

j_gene: TRBJ2-3
d_gene: TRBD2
v_gene: TRBV28
abundance: NA
CDR3nt: TGTGCCAGCAGTCTCGGACTAGCAGGGCAGTATTTT
CDR3aa: CASSLGLAGQYF